This T cell receptor beta chain is drawn from a study of blood T cell repertoires in COVID-19. Study at large: Sources were T cells, B-cell-depleted T cells, or PBMCs; the material itself was cDNA or gDNA.

The participants were between about 18 and 90 years old and came from under 25 US areas. Participant-reported clinical history was the basis for cohort assignment. Donors of Cohort 3 who recovered were those that had two negative PCRs, clearance, or symptom resolution. Profiling relied on immunoSEQ multiplex PCR, and the TCRdb table lists in-frame clones only, not all of them. The sample includes 150,000 to 200,000 clones, roughly 83% seen only once; the top ten take 8% to 10%. V lost 0 bases and J lost 4, with 10 bases in between. This CDR3 comprises 15 residues. Germline V CDR1 and CDR2: SGDLS, YYNGEE. This clone was seen more than once but under ten times.

J is TRBJ2-2 and V is TRBV9, with D maybe TRBD2 (5 bases). The sequenced material came from PBMCs or T cells enriched from blood (not recorded which). This TCR derives from a woman aged 25 to 39 who had recovered from COVID-19. CDR3 protein: CASSVEYAGTGELFF. The CDR3 DNA reads as TGTGCCAGCAGCGTAGAGTATGCGGGCACCGGGGAGCTGTTTTTT. Together with reference TRBV9 and TRBJ2-2, the CDR3 gives the full variable domain: DSGVTQTPKHLITATGQRVTLRCSPRSGDLSVYWYQQSLDQGLQFLIQYYNGEERAKGNILERFSAQQFPDLHSELNLSSLELGDSALYFCASSVEYAGTGELFFGEGSRLTVL.